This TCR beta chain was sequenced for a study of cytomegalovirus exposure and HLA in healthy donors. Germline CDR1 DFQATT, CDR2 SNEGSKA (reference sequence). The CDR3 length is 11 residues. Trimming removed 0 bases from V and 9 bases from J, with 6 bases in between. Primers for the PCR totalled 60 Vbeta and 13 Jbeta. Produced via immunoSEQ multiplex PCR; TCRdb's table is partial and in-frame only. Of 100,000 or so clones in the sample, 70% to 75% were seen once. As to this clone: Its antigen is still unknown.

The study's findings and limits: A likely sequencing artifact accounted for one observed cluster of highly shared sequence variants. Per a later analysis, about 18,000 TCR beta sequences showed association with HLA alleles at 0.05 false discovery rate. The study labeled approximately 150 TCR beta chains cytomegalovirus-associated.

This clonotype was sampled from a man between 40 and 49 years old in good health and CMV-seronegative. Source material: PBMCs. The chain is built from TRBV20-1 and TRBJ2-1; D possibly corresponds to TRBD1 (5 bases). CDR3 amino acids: CSARDRVEQFF. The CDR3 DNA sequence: TGCAGTGCTAGAGACAGGGTTGAGCAGTTCTTC.